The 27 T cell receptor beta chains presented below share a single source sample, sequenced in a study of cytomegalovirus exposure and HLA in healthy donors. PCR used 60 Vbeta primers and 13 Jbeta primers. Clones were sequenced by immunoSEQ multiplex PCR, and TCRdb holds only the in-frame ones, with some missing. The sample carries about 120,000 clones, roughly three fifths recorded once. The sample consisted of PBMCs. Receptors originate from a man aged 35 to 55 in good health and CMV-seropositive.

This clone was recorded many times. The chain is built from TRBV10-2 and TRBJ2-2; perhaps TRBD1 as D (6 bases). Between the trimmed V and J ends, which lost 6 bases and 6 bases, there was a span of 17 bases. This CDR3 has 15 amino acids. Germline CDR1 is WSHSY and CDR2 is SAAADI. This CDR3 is CASRILQGAAGELFF. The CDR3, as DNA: TGCGCCAGCAGAATACTACAGGGAGCGGCCGGGGAGCTGTTTTTT.

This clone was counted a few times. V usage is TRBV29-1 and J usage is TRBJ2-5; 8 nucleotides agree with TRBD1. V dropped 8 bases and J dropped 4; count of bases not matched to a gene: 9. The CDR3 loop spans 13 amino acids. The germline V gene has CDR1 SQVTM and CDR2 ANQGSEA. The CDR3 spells CSTTGGIRETQYF. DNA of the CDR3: TGCAGCACAACAGGGGGTATACGAGAGACCCAGTACTTC.

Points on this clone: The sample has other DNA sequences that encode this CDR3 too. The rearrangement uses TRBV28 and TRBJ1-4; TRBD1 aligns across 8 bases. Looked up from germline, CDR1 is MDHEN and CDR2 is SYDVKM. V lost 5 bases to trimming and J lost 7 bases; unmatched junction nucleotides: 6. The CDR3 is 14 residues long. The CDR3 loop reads CASSRGQGREKLFF. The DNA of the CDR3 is TGTGCCAGCAGTCGTGGACAGGGACGTGAAAAACTGTTTTTT.

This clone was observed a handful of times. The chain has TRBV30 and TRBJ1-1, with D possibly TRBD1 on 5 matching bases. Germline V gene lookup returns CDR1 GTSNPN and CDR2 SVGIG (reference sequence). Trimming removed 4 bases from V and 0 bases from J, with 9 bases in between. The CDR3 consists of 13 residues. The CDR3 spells CAWMKTVNTEAFF. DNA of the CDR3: TGTGCCTGGATGAAGACAGTGAACACTGAAGCTTTCTTT.

CDR3 loop: CASSPAGVLGYGYTF. For the CDR3, the DNA is TGTGCCAGCAGCCCCGCGGGGGTGCTGGGGTATGGCTACACCTTC. The V call is TRBV7-8, the J call TRBJ1-2, with D perhaps matching TRBD1 (5 bases). The CDR3 totals 15 residues. Trimming shortened V by 5 bases and J by 5 bases, and 18 bases separated the two germline ends. Looked up from germline, CDR1 is SGHVS and CDR2 is FQNEAQ.

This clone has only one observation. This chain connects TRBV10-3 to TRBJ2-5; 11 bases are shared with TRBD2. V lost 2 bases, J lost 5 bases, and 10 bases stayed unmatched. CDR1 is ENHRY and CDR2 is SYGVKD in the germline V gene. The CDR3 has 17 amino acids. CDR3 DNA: TGTGCCATCAGTGAGGGGATAGCGGGGGGGCCGGGGGAGACCCAGTACTTC. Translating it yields CAISEGIAGGPGETQYF.

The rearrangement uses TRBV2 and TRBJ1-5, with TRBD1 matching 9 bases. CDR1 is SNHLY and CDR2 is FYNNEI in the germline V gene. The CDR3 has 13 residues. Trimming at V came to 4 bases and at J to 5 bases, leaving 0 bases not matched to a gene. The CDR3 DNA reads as TGTGCCAGCAGTGGGACAGGGGATCAGCCCCAGCATTTT. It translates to CASSGTGDQPQHF.

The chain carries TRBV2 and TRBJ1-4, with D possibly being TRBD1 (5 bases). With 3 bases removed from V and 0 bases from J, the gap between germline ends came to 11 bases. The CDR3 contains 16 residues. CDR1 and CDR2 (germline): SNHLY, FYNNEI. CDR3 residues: CASSDQGTATNEKLFF. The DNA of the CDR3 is TGTGCCAGCAGTGATCAGGGCACCGCAACTAATGAAAAACTGTTTTTT.

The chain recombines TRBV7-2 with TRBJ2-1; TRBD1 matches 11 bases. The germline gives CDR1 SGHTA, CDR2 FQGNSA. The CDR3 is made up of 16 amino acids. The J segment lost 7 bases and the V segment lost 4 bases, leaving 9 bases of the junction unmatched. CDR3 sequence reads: CASSWTGTGGFNEQFF. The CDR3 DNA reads TGTGCCAGCAGCTGGACCGGGACAGGGGGTTTTAATGAGCAGTTCTTC. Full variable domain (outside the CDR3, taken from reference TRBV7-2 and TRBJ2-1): GAGVSQSPSNKVTEKGKDVELRCDPISGHTALYWYRQSLGQGLEFLIYFQGNSAPDKSGLPSDRFSAERTGGSVSTLTIQRTQQEDSAVYLCASSWTGTGGFNEQFFGPGTRLTVL.

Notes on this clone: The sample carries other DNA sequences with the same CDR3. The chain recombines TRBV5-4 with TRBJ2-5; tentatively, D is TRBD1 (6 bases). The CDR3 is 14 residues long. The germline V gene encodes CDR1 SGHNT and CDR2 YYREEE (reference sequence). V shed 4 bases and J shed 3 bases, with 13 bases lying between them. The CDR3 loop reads CASSQGHREETQYF. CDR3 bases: TGTGCCAGCAGCCAGGGACACAGGGAAGAGACCCAGTACTTC.

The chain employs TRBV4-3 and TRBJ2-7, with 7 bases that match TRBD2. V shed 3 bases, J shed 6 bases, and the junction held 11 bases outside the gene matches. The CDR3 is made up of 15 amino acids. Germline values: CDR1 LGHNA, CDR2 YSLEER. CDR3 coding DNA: TGCGCCAGCAGCCAGACGGGCGGGAGTCTCCGCGAGCAGTACTTC. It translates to CASSQTGGSLREQYF.

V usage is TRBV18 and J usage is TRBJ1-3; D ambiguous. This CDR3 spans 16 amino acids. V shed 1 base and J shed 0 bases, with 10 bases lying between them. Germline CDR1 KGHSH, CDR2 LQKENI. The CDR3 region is CASSPRAVSSGNTIYF. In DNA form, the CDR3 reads TGTGCCAGCTCACCACGGGCCGTGAGCTCTGGAAACACCATATATTTT.

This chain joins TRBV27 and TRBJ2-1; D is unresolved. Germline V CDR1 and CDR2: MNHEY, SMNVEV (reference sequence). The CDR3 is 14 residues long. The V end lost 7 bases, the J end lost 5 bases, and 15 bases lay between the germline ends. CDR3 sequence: CASTPLSLNNEQFF. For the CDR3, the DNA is TGTGCCAGCACTCCTCTCTCTCTAAACAATGAGCAGTTCTTC.

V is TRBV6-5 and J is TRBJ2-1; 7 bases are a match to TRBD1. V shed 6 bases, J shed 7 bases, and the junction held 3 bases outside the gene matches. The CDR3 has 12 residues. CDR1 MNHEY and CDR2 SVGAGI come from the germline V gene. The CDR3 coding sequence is TGTGCCAGCAGGTCACAGGGGAATGAGCAGTTCTTC. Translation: CASRSQGNEQFF.

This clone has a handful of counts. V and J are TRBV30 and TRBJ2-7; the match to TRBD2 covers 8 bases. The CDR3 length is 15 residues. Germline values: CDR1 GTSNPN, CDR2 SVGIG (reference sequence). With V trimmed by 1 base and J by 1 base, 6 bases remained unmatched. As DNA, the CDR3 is TGTGCCTGGAGTGAGTCTAGCGGGCTGTCCTACGAGCAGTACTTC. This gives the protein CAWSESSGLSYEQYF.

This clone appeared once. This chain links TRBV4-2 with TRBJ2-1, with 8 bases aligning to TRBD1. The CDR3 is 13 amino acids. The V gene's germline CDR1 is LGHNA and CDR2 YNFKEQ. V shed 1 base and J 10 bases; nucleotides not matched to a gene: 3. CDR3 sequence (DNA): TGTGCCAGCAGCCAAGTCGACAGGGGAGAGCAGTTCTTC. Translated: CASSQVDRGEQFF.

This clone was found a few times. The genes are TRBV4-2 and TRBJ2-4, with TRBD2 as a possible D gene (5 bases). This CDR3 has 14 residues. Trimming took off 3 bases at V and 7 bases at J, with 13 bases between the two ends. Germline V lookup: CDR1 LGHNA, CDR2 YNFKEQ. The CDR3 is CASSQRVLGNIQYF. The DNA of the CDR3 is TGTGCCAGCAGCCAGAGGGTTTTAGGTAACATTCAGTACTTC.

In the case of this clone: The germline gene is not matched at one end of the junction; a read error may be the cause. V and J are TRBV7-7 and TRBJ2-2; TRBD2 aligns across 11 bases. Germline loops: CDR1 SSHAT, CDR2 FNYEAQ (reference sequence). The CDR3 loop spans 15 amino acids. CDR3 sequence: CASSPGLAGTGELFF. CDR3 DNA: TGTGCTAGCAGCCCCGGACTAGCGGGTACCGGGGAGCTGTTTTTT.

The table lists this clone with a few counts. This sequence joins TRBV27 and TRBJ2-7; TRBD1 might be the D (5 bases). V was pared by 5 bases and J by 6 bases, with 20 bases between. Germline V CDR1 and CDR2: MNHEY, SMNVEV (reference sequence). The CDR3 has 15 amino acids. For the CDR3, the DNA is TGTGCCAGCAGTCTAACAGGCCATCGATGGGTCGAGCAGTACTTC. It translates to CASSLTGHRWVEQYF.

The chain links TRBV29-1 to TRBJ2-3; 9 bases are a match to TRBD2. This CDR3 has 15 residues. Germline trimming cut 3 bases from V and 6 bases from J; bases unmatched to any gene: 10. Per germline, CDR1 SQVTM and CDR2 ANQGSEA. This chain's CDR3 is CSVDWVAGGMDTQYF. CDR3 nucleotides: TGCAGCGTTGATTGGGTCGCGGGGGGGATGGATACGCAGTATTTT.

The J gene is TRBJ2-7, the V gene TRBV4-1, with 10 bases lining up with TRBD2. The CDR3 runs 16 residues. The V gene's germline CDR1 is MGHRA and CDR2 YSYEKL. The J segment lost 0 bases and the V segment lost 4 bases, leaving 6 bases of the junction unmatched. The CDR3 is CASSLQLAGSSYEQYF. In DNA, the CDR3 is TGCGCCAGCAGCCTCCAACTAGCGGGGTCCTCCTACGAGCAGTACTTC.

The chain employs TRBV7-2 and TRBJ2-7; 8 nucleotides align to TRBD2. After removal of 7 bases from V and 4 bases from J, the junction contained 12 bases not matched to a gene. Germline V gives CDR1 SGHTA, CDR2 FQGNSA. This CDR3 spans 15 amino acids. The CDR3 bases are TGTGCCAGCAAACAGGTCGCGGGGGGTGGGTACGAGCAGTACTTC. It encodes CASKQVAGGGYEQYF. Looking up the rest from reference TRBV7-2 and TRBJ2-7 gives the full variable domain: GAGVSQSPSNKVTEKGKDVELRCDPISGHTALYWYRQSLGQGLEFLIYFQGNSAPDKSGLPSDRFSAERTGGSVSTLTIQRTQQEDSAVYLCASKQVAGGGYEQYFGPGTRLTVT.

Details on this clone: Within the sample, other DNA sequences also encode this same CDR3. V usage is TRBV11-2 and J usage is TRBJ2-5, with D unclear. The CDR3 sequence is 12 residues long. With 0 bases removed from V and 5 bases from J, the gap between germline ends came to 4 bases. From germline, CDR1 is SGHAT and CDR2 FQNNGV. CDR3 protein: CASSLDRETQYF. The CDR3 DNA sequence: TGTGCCAGCAGCTTAGATCGTGAGACCCAGTACTTC.

This chain's CDR3 is CASIRSINQPQHF. As DNA, the CDR3 is TGTGCCAGCATACGCAGTATCAATCAGCCCCAGCATTTT. The rearrangement uses TRBV28 and TRBJ1-5, with D unclear. The germline gives CDR1 MDHEN, CDR2 SYDVKM. The V end was cut by 7 bases, the J end by 3 bases, with 10 bases between. The CDR3 is 13 amino acids.

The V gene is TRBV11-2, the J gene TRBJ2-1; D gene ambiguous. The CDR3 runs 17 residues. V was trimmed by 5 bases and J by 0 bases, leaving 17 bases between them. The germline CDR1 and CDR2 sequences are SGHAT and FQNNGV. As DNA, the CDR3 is TGTGCCAGCAGCCAAGTCTTTAGCAAGAGCTCCTACAATGAGCAGTTCTTC. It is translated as CASSQVFSKSSYNEQFF. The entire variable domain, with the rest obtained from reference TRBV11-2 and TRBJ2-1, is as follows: EAGVAQSPRYKIIEKRQSVAFWCNPISGHATLYWYQQILGQGPKLLIQFQNNGVVDDSQLPKDRFSAERLKGVDSTLKIQPAKLEDSAVYLCASSQVFSKSSYNEQFFGPGTRLTVL.

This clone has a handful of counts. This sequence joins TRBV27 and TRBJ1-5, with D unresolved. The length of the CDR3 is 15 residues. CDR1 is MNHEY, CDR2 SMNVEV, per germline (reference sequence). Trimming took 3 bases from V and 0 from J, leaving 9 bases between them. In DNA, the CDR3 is TGTGCCAGCAGTTTCTCACAGTATAGCAATCAGCCCCAGCATTTT. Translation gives CASSFSQYSNQPQHF.

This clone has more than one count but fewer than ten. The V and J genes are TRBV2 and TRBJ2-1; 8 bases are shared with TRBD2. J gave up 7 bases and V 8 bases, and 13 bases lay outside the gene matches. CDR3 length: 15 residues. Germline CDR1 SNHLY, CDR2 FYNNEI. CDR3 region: CASHGNGLAINEQFF. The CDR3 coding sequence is TGTGCCAGCCATGGGAACGGACTAGCTATTAATGAGCAGTTCTTC.